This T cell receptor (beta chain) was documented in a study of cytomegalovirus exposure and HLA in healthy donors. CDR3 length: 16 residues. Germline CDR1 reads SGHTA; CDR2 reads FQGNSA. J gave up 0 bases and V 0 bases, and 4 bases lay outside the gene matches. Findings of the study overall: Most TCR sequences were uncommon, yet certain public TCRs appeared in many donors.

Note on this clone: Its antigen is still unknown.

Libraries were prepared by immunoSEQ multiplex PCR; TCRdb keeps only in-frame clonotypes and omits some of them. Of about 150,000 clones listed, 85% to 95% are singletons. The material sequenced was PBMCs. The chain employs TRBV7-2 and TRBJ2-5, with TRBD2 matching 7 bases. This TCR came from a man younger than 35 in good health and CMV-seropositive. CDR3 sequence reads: CASSLAGGLYQETQYF. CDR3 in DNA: TGTGCCAGCAGCTTAGCGGGGGGGTTGTACCAAGAGACCCAGTACTTC. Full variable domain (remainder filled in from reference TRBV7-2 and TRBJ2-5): GAGVSQSPSNKVTEKGKDVELRCDPISGHTALYWYRQSLGQGLEFLIYFQGNSAPDKSGLPSDRFSAERTGGSVSTLTIQRTQQEDSAVYLCASSLAGGLYQETQYFGPGTRLLVL.